This T cell receptor beta chain was sequenced for a study of cytomegalovirus exposure and HLA in healthy donors. Overall study results and limits: Indistinguishability led to the exclusion of some V segments, TRBV6-2 and TRBV6-3 included. Most of the TCR beta V segments (in an earlier analysis) were productive either about 87% or about 30% of the time. Later analysis identified a missense DCLRE1C variant that was linked to TCR beta V- and J-gene trimming.

Comment on this clone: Its antigen is unknown.

The J segment lost 1 base and the V segment lost 1 base, leaving 6 bases of the junction unmatched. Germline assignment: CDR1 GTSNPN and CDR2 SVGIG (reference sequence). The CDR3 is 15 amino acids. 13 Jbeta primers and 60 Vbeta primers were used for the PCR. Assay used: immunoSEQ multiplex PCR; TCRdb lists only in-frame clones, some missing. The sample contains under 70,000 clones, over 70% of which appear only once. The chain has TRBV30 and TRBJ2-5; TRBD2 aligns across 7 bases. Source material: PBMCs. The TCR comes from a male donor in good health and CMV-seropositive. CDR3 DNA: TGTGCCTGGAGTGAGAAAACTAGCGTCCAAGAGACCCAGTACTTC. Encoded protein: CAWSEKTSVQETQYF.